The entry that follows covers one T cell receptor beta chain sequence. What it recognizes is unknown. Produced via immunoSEQ multiplex PCR; TCRdb's table is partial and in-frame only. This table holds thousands of clones, 55% to 75% found once. V lost 0 bases, J lost 2 bases, and 10 bases lay in between. Germline V lookup: CDR1 LNHNV, CDR2 YYDKDF (reference sequence). This CDR3 has 15 amino acids. This specimen belongs to a study of CD8 T cell repertoires and HIV-1 epitope variants. Overall study context: Each of Twenty-five Gag and Nef epitope peptides stimulated a separate culture. Enriched T cells were co-cultured with equal numbers of autologous T cell-negative antigen-presenting cells. The baseline condition was 1M T cells left uncultured.

Study-wide results and limits: Of about 10 antigen-specific beta clonotypes, 6 or 7 appeared to cross-react with escape variants.

The V call is TRBV15, the J call TRBJ2-5; the D gene is possibly TRBD2 (5 bases). The source is a male donor with HIV. Material: cultured CD8+ T cells derived from PBMCs. The CDR3 here is CATSRDGLAQETQYF. CDR3 nucleotides: TGTGCCACCAGCAGAGATGGACTGGCACAAGAGACCCAGTACTTC.